A selection of T cell receptor beta chains follows, all from one sample in a study of T and B cells in COVID-19 patients. TCRdb passed the multiplex PCR reads through MiXCR, listing each CDR3 protein once. The sample holds some 17,000 distinct CDR3 sequences; about 30% are singletons and the top ten take under 3.5%. The sample comprised blood. The receptors come from a human donor who had recovered from COVID-19. Both conserved end residues are part of each CDR3. D genes are given only for firm matches. Clone size, where shown, is once, few, many, or a class for clones that have expanded.

>TRBV5-1|.|TRBJ2-7|.
TGCGCCAGCAGCGGGGGACACTTCTACGAGCAGTACTTC
CASSGGHFYEQYF
>TRBV18|.|TRBJ1-4|.
TGTGCCAGCTCCCGTCCAGGGACGGGAGAAAAACTGTTTTTT
CASSRPGTGEKLFF
>TRBV12-3/TRBV12-4|.|TRBJ2-7|.
TGTGCCAGCAGTCCTCCTACAGGGAGACGGGGCGAGCAGTACTTC
CASSPPTGRRGEQYF
>TRBV5-4|.|TRBJ2-5|TRBD2
TGTGCCAGCATCCTGGGGGGGGGAGGCATCCAAGAGACCCAGTACTTC
CASILGGGGIQETQYF
>TRBV6-1|many|TRBJ2-7|TRBD2
TGTGCCAGCAGTGAAGGACTAGCGGGGGGCCTCCCTTACGAGCAGTACTTC
CASSEGLAGGLPYEQYF
>TRBV27|.|TRBJ1-1|TRBD1
TGTGCCAGCATCTTATCACCTCTACAGGGGAGGAACACTGAAGCTTTCTTT
CASILSPLQGRNTEAFF
>TRBV30|.|TRBJ2-7|TRBD1
TGTGCCTCGACAGGGGGCTACGAGCAGTACTTC
CASTGGYEQYF
>TRBV7-9|.|TRBJ2-1|.
TGTGCCAGCAACCTACTAGGGGGCTCCTACAATGAGCAGTTCTTC
CASNLLGGSYNEQFF
>TRBV5-4|many|TRBJ2-5|TRBD2
TGTGCCAGCAGCTTGTCGGGGGGAGCGCAAGAGACCCAGTACTTC
CASSLSGGAQETQYF
>TRBV4-3|few|TRBJ2-2|TRBD2
TGCGCCAGCAGCCTCGGGAGGGCGAACACCGGGGAGCTGTTTTTT
CASSLGRANTGELFF
>TRBV5-6|few|TRBJ1-3|.
TGTGCCAGCAGCTTCCCGACTTCCAGCTCTGGAAACACCATATATTTT
CASSFPTSSSGNTIYF
>TRBV29-1|medium-sized|TRBJ2-7|.
TGCAGCGTTGAAGGGGGGCAGGGGTATCCCTACGAGCAGTACTTC
CSVEGGQGYPYEQYF
>TRBV7-6|many|TRBJ2-1|TRBD2
TGTGCCAGCAGCCGCGGCCCCCTAGCGGGTATGAGCTCCTACAATGAGCAGTTCTTC
CASSRGPLAGMSSYNEQFF
>TRBV4-3|.|TRBJ2-7|.
TGCGCCAGCAGCCAGACAGGATATGGCGAGCAGTACTTC
CASSQTGYGEQYF
>TRBV19|few|TRBJ2-5|.
TGTGCCAGCAGCCGGCGGGAGACCCAGTACTTC
CASSRRETQYF
>TRBV5-6|.|TRBJ2-5|TRBD2
TGTGCCTGCAGCTTCGCGCTAGCGGGGGGGGGGAACCAAGAGACCCAGTACTTC
CACSFALAGGGNQETQYF
>TRBV10-3|.|TRBJ1-1|TRBD1
TGTGCCATCAGTGGTCCCGGGACAGGGACCTCGGCTTTCTTT
CAISGPGTGTSAFF
>TRBV6-5|.|TRBJ2-3|TRBD2
TGTGCCAGCAGATTAGCGGGGAGCACAGATACGCAGTATTTT
CASRLAGSTDTQYF
>TRBV27|many|TRBJ1-2|.
TGTGCCAGCAGTTTATCGGTGGCAGGGCGCTATGGCTACACCTTC
CASSLSVAGRYGYTF
>TRBV18|few|TRBJ2-1|TRBD2
TGTGCCAGCTCACCAAAGACTAGCGGGAGTATCAACAATGAGCAGTTCTTC
CASSPKTSGSINNEQFF
>TRBV6-2/TRBV6-3|.|TRBJ2-7|.
TGTGCCAGCAGTCCATCTAGAGGTGGCGGGTACGAGCAGTACTTC
CASSPSRGGGYEQYF
>TRBV19|few|TRBJ1-3|.
TGTGCCAGTACATCCGGATCCGTGGCTGGAAACACCATATATTTT
CASTSGSVAGNTIYF
>TRBV12-3/TRBV12-4|medium-sized|TRBJ1-4|.
TGTGCCAGCAGTTTACTGGAAAAACTGTTTTTT
CASSLLEKLFF
>TRBV30|few|TRBJ2-7|TRBD1
TGTGCCTGGAGTACTCTAGGACAGGGGGCCGACGAGCAGTACTTC
CAWSTLGQGADEQYF
>TRBV30|.|TRBJ1-2|TRBD1
TGTGCCTGGAGTGTGGGACAGGCCCTCTATGGCTACACCTTC
CAWSVGQALYGYTF
>TRBV20-1|.|TRBJ2-2|.
TGCAGTGCGACGGTCGTGGGAGTTGGGGAGCTGTTTTTT
CSATVVGVGELFF
>TRBV6-5|.|TRBJ1-6|TRBD1
TGTGACAGCAGCCGGACAGGGTTAGGGGTAGATAATTCACCCCTCCACTTT
CDSSRTGLGVDNSPLHF
>TRBV12-3/TRBV12-4|medium-sized|TRBJ2-1|TRBD2
TGTGCCAGCAGTTTGGGACTAGCGGGAGTTGAGCAGTTCTTC
CASSLGLAGVEQFF
>TRBV18|few|TRBJ1-4|.
TGTGCCAGCTCACCGAATAATGAAAAACTGTTTTTT
CASSPNNEKLFF
>TRBV6-5|medium-sized|TRBJ2-1|.
TGTGCCAGCAGCCCTACGACGGGCTCCTACAATGAGCAGTTCTTC
CASSPTTGSYNEQFF
>TRBV18|.|TRBJ2-2|.
TGTGCCAGCTCTCGATTCACCGGGACATTAACCGGGGAGCTGTTTTTT
CASSRFTGTLTGELFF
>TRBV5-1|.|TRBJ2-5|.
TGCGCCAGCAGCTTACCCCCACTAGAGACCCAGTACTTC
CASSLPPLETQYF
>TRBV10-1|.|TRBJ2-3|.
TGCGCCAGCAGTGATGCAGATACGCAGTATTTT
CASSDADTQYF
>TRBV10-3|few|TRBJ1-4|TRBD1
TGTGCCACTAGGACAGGACTTAATGAAAAACTGTTTTTT
CATRTGLNEKLFF
>TRBV6-2/TRBV6-3|few|TRBJ1-1|TRBD1
TGTGCCAGTCACAAGACAGGGGGCACTGAAGCTTTCTTT
CASHKTGGTEAFF
>TRBV5-4|few|TRBJ1-6|.
TGTGCCAGCAGCTTGTTTCTGAGTAATTCACCCCTCCACTTT
CASSLFLSNSPLHF
>TRBV4-2|few|TRBJ2-1|TRBD2
TGTGCCAGCAGCCAAGATCTAGAGACTAGCGGTTCCGGGGAGCAGTTCTTC
CASSQDLETSGSGEQFF
>TRBV6-1|medium-sized|TRBJ2-3|.
TGTGCCAGCAGTGAAAACACAGATACGCAGTATTTT
CASSENTDTQYF
>TRBV6-4|medium-sized|TRBJ2-2|.
TGTGCCAGCAGCGAAGGGAACACCGGGGAGCTGTTTTTT
CASSEGNTGELFF
>TRBV5-6|.|TRBJ2-4|.
TGTGCCAGCAGCTGGTCATGGGTTGTGGCCAAAAACATTCAGTACTTC
CASSWSWVVAKNIQYF
>TRBV4-3|.|TRBJ1-3|.
TGCGCCAGCAGCCAAGCGACAGTACCACTACTATCTGGAAACACCATATATTTT
CASSQATVPLLSGNTIYF
>TRBV6-5|few|TRBJ2-7|.
TGTGCCCACTCCCCCCCCGGGTGGGAGCAGTACTTC
CAHSPPGWEQYF
>TRBV20-1|.|TRBJ1-5|.
TGCAGTGCGACCTCCGGGGTAGTCAATCAGCCCCAGCATTTT
CSATSGVVNQPQHF
>TRBV5-6|.|TRBJ1-6|TRBD1
TGTGCCAGCAGCCGGGACAGGGCGCAATCACCCCTCCACTTT
CASSRDRAQSPLHF
>TRBV5-1|.|TRBJ1-2|.
TGCGCCAGCAGCCTCACCCTTGGGGCGAGAGGCTACACCTTC
CASSLTLGARGYTF
>TRBV27|.|TRBJ2-5|TRBD1
TGTGCCACCAGTGATGCGAAGGACAGGGAGTCCCAAGAGACCCAGTACTTC
CATSDAKDRESQETQYF
>TRBV10-3|few|TRBJ2-1|.
TGTGCCGTTGCGAGGGATCCCATTGAGCAGTTCTTC
CAVARDPIEQFF
>TRBV29-1|medium-sized|TRBJ2-5|TRBD1
TGCAGCGTTGTGCCACAGGGGGTGATCGGAGAGACCCAGTACTTC
CSVVPQGVIGETQYF
>TRBV27|.|TRBJ1-1|.
TGTGCCAGCAGTAACCTGGGGTACCCGGGAACTTGGAACACTGAAGCTTTCTTT
CASSNLGYPGTWNTEAFF
>TRBV5-4|.|TRBJ2-1|TRBD2
TGTGCCAGCAGCGGAGGGACTAGCGCAATCCTCTACAATGAGCAGTTCTTC
CASSGGTSAILYNEQFF
>TRBV19|few|TRBJ1-1|.
TGTGCCAGTACCCACCCCCGGGGGGGCTTGGCTTTCTTT
CASTHPRGGLAFF
>TRBV6-1|.|TRBJ1-4|.
TGTGCCGTACGCCGGGACGGTAATGAAAAACTGTTTTTT
CAVRRDGNEKLFF
>TRBV19|medium-sized|TRBJ2-7|.
TGTGCCAGTAGTATTCCCCTCGGAGCAGGCTACGAGCAGTACTTC
CASSIPLGAGYEQYF
>TRBV6-5|many|TRBJ2-5|.
TGTGCCAGCAGTTACCGGCCGGTTGGGCCACAAGAGACCCAGTACTTC
CASSYRPVGPQETQYF